This T cell receptor beta chain was sequenced during a study of CD8 T cells in ankylosing spondylitis. Overall study findings and caveats: As for the disease-linked clones, they showed a CD8+ phenotype and occurred at relatively low frequencies in peripheral blood. What seemed typical of ankylosing spondylitis blood was a TCR beta motif built from roughly eight highly homologous variants. Matched synovial fluid from ankylosing spondylitis patients was reported to be enriched for disease-linked clones.

Each TCR beta library was made by quantitative 5'-RACE that incorporated molecular barcodes. TCRdb independently ran MiXCR on the 5' RACE reads; one entry per CDR3 protein. The table has around 230,000 distinct CDR3 sequences, roughly 8.6% seen once; the top ten hold 6.8%. This clonotype was seen ten or more times. Its specificity is not known. CDR1 is SGHVS, CDR2 FNYEAQ, per germline. The CDR3 consists of 17 residues. With 4 bases removed from V and 1 base from J, the gap between germline ends came to 19 bases. The sequenced sample was blood, either unsorted or a sorted T cell fraction (not recorded which). This clonotype was sampled from a male donor with ankylosing spondylitis or in good health (not recorded which). The gene calls are TRBV7-6 and TRBJ1-1, with unresolved D. CDR3 DNA sequence: TGTGCCAGCAGCTCCACCAGATCGAGGGCGAGGAACACTGAAGCTTTCTTT. It specifies CASSSTRSRARNTEAFF.